One and the same sample provided the 13 T cell receptor beta chains below, sequenced in a study of T cells after yellow fever vaccination. Each CDR3 protein gets one entry after TCRdb re-called the 5' RACE reads with MiXCR. This sample has 500,000 to 650,000 distinct CDR3 sequences, with roughly 13% found just once. The sample here was PBMCs, taken on the day of the yellow fever booster vaccination. The receptors derive from a man younger than 40 who received the YFV17D yellow fever vaccine.

V usage is TRBV7-2 and J usage is TRBJ2-4; no reliable D call. This CDR3 is built from 15 residues. Looked up from germline, CDR1 is SGHTA and CDR2 is FQGNSA. Trimming removed 0 bases at V and 1 base at J, with 7 bases between. The CDR3 is CASSLAVAAKNIQYF. The CDR3 DNA follows: TGTGCCAGCAGCTTAGCAGTTGCGGCCAAAAACATTCAGTACTTC.

This clonotype was detected ten times or more. This sequence joins TRBV15 and TRBJ2-3; D gene uncertain. The V end lost 4 bases, the J end lost 2 bases, and 10 bases lay between the germline ends. Germline CDR1 LNHNV, CDR2 YYDKDF (reference sequence). The CDR3 runs to 14 residues. CDR3 DNA sequence: TGTGCCACCAGCAATTCAGGCCCCACAGATACGCAGTATTTT. This sequence encodes CATSNSGPTDTQYF.

The chain links TRBV7-2 to TRBJ2-3; no reliable D call. The CDR3 is 14 residues long. V was shortened by 3 bases and J by 3 bases, with 10 bases between the two germline ends. From germline, CDR1 is SGHTA and CDR2 FQGNSA. The CDR3 here is CASSFVSGTDTQYF. The CDR3 DNA sequence: TGTGCCAGCAGCTTCGTGAGTGGGACAGATACGCAGTATTTT.

The rearrangement uses TRBV6-5 and TRBJ2-4; perhaps TRBD1 as D (5 bases). The CDR3 runs to 14 residues. The germline V gene encodes CDR1 MNHEY and CDR2 SVGAGI. Trimming took off 2 bases at V and 2 bases at J, with 7 bases between the two ends. CDR3 DNA: TGTGCCAGCAGTTACCAGGGAACCAAAAACATTCAGTACTTC. Its translation is CASSYQGTKNIQYF.

V and J are TRBV9 and TRBJ2-1, with D tentatively TRBD2 (6 bases). Germline-derived CDR1 and CDR2 are SGDLS and YYNGEE. This CDR3 is 15 amino acids long. Trimming took off 0 bases at V and 4 bases at J, with 11 bases between the two ends. The CDR3 sequence is CASSVVASVYNEQFF. CDR3 in DNA: TGTGCCAGCAGCGTAGTGGCTAGCGTTTACAATGAGCAGTTCTTC.

This clonotype was counted a few times. This rearrangement joins TRBV7-8 to TRBJ2-7; 11 bases fit TRBD2. The CDR3 is 15 residues long. V lost 1 base and J lost 3; bases outside the gene matches: 2. CDR1 SGHVS and CDR2 FQNEAQ come from the germline V gene. The CDR3 spells CASSLGTSGFYEQYF. Here the CDR3 DNA reads TGTGCCAGCAGCTTAGGGACTAGCGGGTTCTACGAGCAGTACTTC.

V usage is TRBV20-1 and J usage is TRBJ2-1, with 16 bases matching TRBD2. The CDR3 sequence is 17 residues long. The germline CDR1 and CDR2 sequences are DFQATT and SNEGSKA (reference sequence). Trimming at V came to 4 bases and at J to 2 bases, leaving 5 bases not matched to a gene. The CDR3 loop reads CSATGTSGRAPYNEQFF. The DNA of the CDR3 is TGCAGTGCTACCGGGACTAGCGGGAGGGCCCCCTACAATGAGCAGTTCTTC.

This clonotype was found many times. This chain joins TRBV4-3 and TRBJ2-5, with 7 bases fitting TRBD2. CDR1 is LGHNA, CDR2 YSLEER, per germline. This CDR3 has 16 amino acids. J lost 4 bases, V lost 0 bases, and 8 bases had no gene match. The CDR3 is CASSQEGGSGGETQYF. In nucleotides, the CDR3 is TGCGCCAGCAGCCAAGAAGGCGGGAGTGGCGGAGAGACCCAGTACTTC.

This chain joins TRBV20-1 and TRBJ2-7; 10 bases are a match to TRBD1. Germline-derived CDR1 and CDR2 are DFQATT and SNEGSKA (reference sequence). V lost 6 bases and J lost 2; bases outside the gene matches: 7. The CDR3 extends over 14 amino acids. CDR3 residues: CSAKTGTGAYEQYF. For the CDR3, the DNA is TGCAGTGCCAAAACCGGGACAGGGGCCTACGAGCAGTACTTC.

The chain is built from TRBV20-1 and TRBJ2-5; TRBD2 agrees at 14 bases. CDR3 size: 16 residues. Germline CDR1 DFQATT, CDR2 SNEGSKA (reference sequence). Trimming at V came to 4 bases and at J to 2 bases, leaving 6 bases not matched to a gene. CDR3 coding DNA: TGCAGTGCTACCGGGACTAGCGGGAGCGAACAAGAGACCCAGTACTTC. Residues: CSATGTSGSEQETQYF.

The chain has TRBV13 and TRBJ1-2, with D uncertain. CDR1 and CDR2 (germline): PRHDT, FYEKMQ (reference sequence). CDR3 length: 16 residues. The germline V and J ends were trimmed by 5 bases and 0 bases, with 16 bases remaining between them. This CDR3 is CASSHLTSLANYGYTF. CDR3 nucleotides: TGTGCCAGCAGCCACCTAACCTCCCTAGCTAACTATGGCTACACCTTC.

The rearrangement joins TRBV7-2 to TRBJ1-2; TRBD1 matches 8 bases. Germline lookup yields CDR1 SGHTA and CDR2 FQGNSA. The CDR3 runs to 16 residues. Trimming cost V 1 base and J 6 bases; bases outside gene matches: 10. The CDR3 region has the DNA TGTGCCAGCAGCTTAGAGTTCGGACAGGGACTGGATGGCTACACCTTC. Protein: CASSLEFGQGLDGYTF. Using reference TRBV7-2 and TRBJ1-2 for the parts outside the CDR3, the full variable domain is GAGVSQSPSNKVTEKGKDVELRCDPISGHTALYWYRQSLGQGLEFLIYFQGNSAPDKSGLPSDRFSAERTGGSVSTLTIQRTQQEDSAVYLCASSLEFGQGLDGYTFGSGTRLTVV.

The count of this clonotype is one. The V gene is TRBV20-1, the J gene TRBJ2-7; 11 nucleotides line up with TRBD2. From germline, CDR1 is DFQATT and CDR2 SNEGSKA (reference sequence). The CDR3 spans 16 residues. Trimming at V came to 2 bases and at J to 2 bases, leaving 8 bases not matched to a gene. The CDR3 loop reads CSARNKGTSGTYEQYF. The CDR3, as DNA: TGCAGTGCTAGAAATAAGGGGACTAGCGGAACCTACGAGCAGTACTTC.